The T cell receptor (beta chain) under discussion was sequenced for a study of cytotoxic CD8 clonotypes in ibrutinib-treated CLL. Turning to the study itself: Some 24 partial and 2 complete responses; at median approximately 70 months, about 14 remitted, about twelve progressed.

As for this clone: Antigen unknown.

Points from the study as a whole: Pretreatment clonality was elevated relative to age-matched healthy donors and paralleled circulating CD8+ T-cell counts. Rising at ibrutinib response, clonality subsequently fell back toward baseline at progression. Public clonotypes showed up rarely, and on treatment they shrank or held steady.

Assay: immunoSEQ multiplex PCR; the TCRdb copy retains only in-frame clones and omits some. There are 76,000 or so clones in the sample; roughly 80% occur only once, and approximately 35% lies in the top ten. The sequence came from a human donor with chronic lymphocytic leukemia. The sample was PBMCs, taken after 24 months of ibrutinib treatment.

The CDR3 region is CASTKMNTEAFF. Written as DNA, the CDR3 is TGTGCCAGCACGAAGATGAACACTGAAGCTTTCTTT. The J gene is TRBJ1-1, the V gene TRBV25-1, with D unresolved. The CDR3 extends over 12 amino acids. Trimming pared 7 bases from V and 0 bases from J, leaving 6 bases between. CDR1 is MGHDK and CDR2 is SYGVNS in the germline V gene.